A single sample gave rise to the 18 T cell receptor beta chains below, sequenced in a study of blood T cell repertoires in COVID-19. TCRdb's table, derived via immunoSEQ multiplex PCR, lists solely in-frame clones and lacks some. The sample includes around 500,000 clones, over 75% of them seen just once. Sequencing used PBMCs or T cells enriched from blood (not recorded which). The receptors were gathered from a middle-aged woman who had recovered from COVID-19.

This rearrangement joins TRBV2 to TRBJ2-7; 7 positions match TRBD2. After removal of 8 bases from V and 6 bases from J, the junction contained 13 bases not matched to a gene. Per the germline V gene, CDR1 is SNHLY and CDR2 is FYNNEI. CDR3 size: 14 residues. The CDR3 here is CASGRGAGRGEQYF. In DNA, the CDR3 is TGTGCCAGCGGTCGTGGAGCGGGACGGGGCGAGCAGTACTTC.

Here the CDR3 reads CASRRDNNEKLFF. The CDR3 nucleotides read TGTGCCAGCAGGAGGGACAACAATGAAAAACTGTTTTTT. The chain has TRBV6-5 and TRBJ1-4; possible D gene TRBD1, 6 bases. CDR1 and CDR2 from the germline V gene are MNHEY and SVGAGI. The V end lost 6 bases, the J end lost 5 bases, and 10 bases lay between the germline ends. This CDR3 comprises 13 residues.

The chain recombines TRBV10-3 with TRBJ2-1; D remains ambiguous. Germline V gene data show CDR1 as ENHRY and CDR2 as SYGVKD. Trimming pared 5 bases from V and 8 bases from J, leaving 7 bases between. The CDR3 runs to 11 residues. The CDR3 DNA reads TGTGCCATCAGTCGTGCAGATGAGCAGTTCTTC. This gives the protein CAISRADEQFF.

The genes are TRBV24-1 and TRBJ1-5; D is perhaps TRBD1 (5 bases). The CDR3 totals 14 residues. CDR1 is KGHDR, CDR2 SFDVKD, per germline. The V end lost 9 bases, the J end lost 6 bases, and 17 bases lay between the germline ends. The CDR3 spells CATWDGGDGQPQHF. The CDR3 bases are TGTGCCACCTGGGACGGGGGAGACGGTCAGCCCCAGCATTTT.

The gene calls are TRBV13 and TRBJ2-7; 7 nucleotides line up with TRBD1. With 3 bases clipped from V and 3 bases from J, the junction kept 8 bases outside the gene matches. The CDR3 runs 15 residues. Germline CDR1 PRHDT, CDR2 FYEKMQ (reference sequence). This chain's CDR3 is CASSFSGTVVYEQYF. Here the CDR3 DNA reads TGTGCCAGCAGCTTTTCTGGGACAGTGGTCTACGAGCAGTACTTC.

The chain links TRBV7-9 to TRBJ1-4, with 7 bases identical to TRBD1. The CDR3 is 16 amino acids. The trim removed 5 bases at V and 4 bases at J, leaving 10 bases unmatched. Germline V lookup: CDR1 SEHNR, CDR2 FQNEAQ (reference sequence). The CDR3 nucleotides read TGTGCCAGCAGCCCTAAAAGGGGACAGATTAATGAAAAACTGTTTTTT. It yields the protein CASSPKRGQINEKLFF.

In the case of this clone: The sample holds other DNA sequences that translate to the same CDR3. The CDR3 DNA reads TGCGCCAGCAGCCTTAAACAGGACACTGAAGCTTTCTTT. As protein: CASSLKQDTEAFF. This chain uses TRBV5-1 with TRBJ1-1; the D gene is possibly TRBD1 (5 bases). V was pared by 4 bases and J by 3 bases, with 10 bases between. Germline loops: CDR1 SGHRS, CDR2 YFSETQ. This CDR3 is 13 amino acids long.

This clone has just one count. The chain uses TRBV29-1 and TRBJ1-2, with 7 bases aligning to TRBD1. The CDR3 extends over 11 amino acids. The trim removed 5 bases at V and 4 bases at J, leaving 1 base unmatched. Germline CDR1 is SQVTM and CDR2 is ANQGSEA. The CDR3 is CSVHRGYGYTF. The CDR3 bases are TGCAGCGTTCACAGGGGCTATGGCTACACCTTC.

A few counts support this clone. The rearrangement joins TRBV7-9 to TRBJ2-2, with D possibly being TRBD2 (6 bases). The CDR3 covers 15 residues. CDR1 is SEHNR, CDR2 FQNEAQ, per germline (reference sequence). The V end was cut by 7 bases, the J end by 4 bases, with 16 bases between. The CDR3 loop reads CASTPGLAFTGELFF. DNA for the CDR3: TGTGCCAGCACCCCAGGCCTAGCGTTCACCGGGGAGCTGTTTTTT.

The chain has TRBV5-1 and TRBJ2-2; a weak D match, TRBD2 (6 bases). The V end lost 1 base, the J end lost 6 bases, and 16 bases lay between the germline ends. This CDR3 contains 16 residues. The germline V gene encodes CDR1 SGHRS and CDR2 YFSETQ. CDR3 sequence (DNA): TGCGCCAGCAGCTTGAGCGTTGGGGGGACCGCCGGGGAGCTGTTTTTT. This sequence encodes CASSLSVGGTAGELFF.

This chain joins TRBV5-4 and TRBJ1-1, with D tentatively TRBD1 (6 bases). The V and J ends lost 0 bases and 1 base respectively, with 13 bases between them. The germline CDR1 and CDR2 sequences are SGHNT and YYREEE (reference sequence). The CDR3 consists of 16 residues. CDR3 bases: TGTGCCAGCAGCTTGGGGACAGTGAGAAGGAACACTGAAGCTTTCTTT. Translation gives CASSLGTVRRNTEAFF.

The rearrangement joins TRBV19 to TRBJ2-2; 15 bases match TRBD2. Germline values: CDR1 LNHDA, CDR2 SQIVND (reference sequence). This CDR3 spans 19 amino acids. Losses at the gene ends were 7 bases for V and 6 bases for J; bases not matched to a gene: 15. CDR3 DNA sequence: TGTGCCAGTACCCAACCCTTGGGACTAGCGGGAGGACTCCCCGGGGAGCTGTTTTTT. Its translation: CASTQPLGLAGGLPGELFF.

V usage is TRBV30 and J usage is TRBJ1-1; D gene uncertain. Germline V CDR1 and CDR2: GTSNPN, SVGIG (reference sequence). V shed 4 bases and J shed 6 bases, with 12 bases lying between them. CDR3 size: 12 residues. The DNA of the CDR3 is TGTGCCTGGACCTCTTCGGGGTCTGAAGCTTTCTTT. Protein product: CAWTSSGSEAFF.

This rearrangement joins TRBV9 to TRBJ1-2; 7 nucleotides match TRBD1. The CDR3 is made up of 18 amino acids. Germline V gene sequence: CDR1 SGDLS, CDR2 YYNGEE. After removal of 2 bases from V and 1 base from J, the junction contained 14 bases not matched to a gene. CDR3 residues: CASSVVSRGRGLNYGYTF. In DNA form, the CDR3 reads TGTGCCAGCAGCGTTGTCTCTAGGGGGCGCGGGCTTAACTATGGCTACACCTTC.

The chain couples TRBV6-5 to TRBJ2-5; the match to TRBD2 covers 12 bases. Trimming took 10 bases from V and 5 from J; bases not matched to a gene: 11. This CDR3 is 15 amino acids long. Germline lookup yields CDR1 MNHEY and CDR2 SVGAGI. As DNA, the CDR3 is TGTGCCACTGGACTAGCGGGATCGGGGGGGGAGACCCAGTACTTC. The encoded protein is CATGLAGSGGETQYF.

The chain links TRBV27 to TRBJ2-3; TRBD2 might be the D (5 bases). Germline CDR1 MNHEY, CDR2 SMNVEV (reference sequence). V lost 3 bases and J lost 2, with 12 bases in between. The CDR3 is 15 amino acids. The chain's CDR3 is CASSFRGFDTDTQYF. The DNA of the CDR3 is TGTGCCAGCAGTTTTAGAGGGTTTGACACAGATACGCAGTATTTT.

The chain carries TRBV10-3 and TRBJ1-1, with a weak D call TRBD1 (5 bases). The germline V gene has CDR1 ENHRY and CDR2 SYGVKD. V was clipped by 3 bases and J by 1 base, with 15 bases between them. There are 16 residues in the CDR3. The CDR3 protein is CAISEMAGLRNTEAFF. The CDR3 region has the DNA TGTGCCATCAGTGAAATGGCAGGGCTGAGGAACACTGAAGCTTTCTTT.

This clone was detected only a few times. The chain carries TRBV6-5 and TRBJ2-7; 12 bases match TRBD2. The J segment lost 3 bases and the V segment lost 6 bases, leaving 6 bases of the junction unmatched. CDR3 length equals 15 residues. Germline V gene data show CDR1 as MNHEY and CDR2 as SVGAGI. The DNA of the CDR3 is TGTGCCAGCAGCCTCGGGACTAGCGGGCTCTACGAGCAGTACTTC. Translated: CASSLGTSGLYEQYF.